One sample yielded the 16 T cell receptor beta chains listed below, sequenced in a study of cytomegalovirus exposure and HLA in healthy donors. This PCR relied on a set of 60 Vbeta primers and 13 Jbeta primers. The assay was immunoSEQ multiplex PCR, and TCRdb's table has in-frame clones only and misses some. The sample holds 120,000 or so clones, 80% seen once. The sequencing sample was made of PBMCs. The receptors here all came from a man in his fifties or sixties in good health and CMV-seronegative.

The chain links TRBV5-4 to TRBJ2-6; 10 bases fit TRBD1. V was pared by 4 bases and J by 2 bases, with 6 bases of the junction left unmatched. This CDR3 comprises 17 residues. The germline V gene encodes CDR1 SGHNT and CDR2 YYREEE (reference sequence). The CDR3 bases are TGTGCCAGCAGCGCACAGACAGGGGGCGCTGGGGCCAACGTCCTGACTTTC. This gives the protein CASSAQTGGAGANVLTF.

This rearrangement joins TRBV10-3 to TRBJ1-5; maybe TRBD1 (6 bases). The V end was cut by 10 bases, the J end by 2 bases, with 15 bases between. Germline CDR1 is ENHRY and CDR2 is SYGVKD. The CDR3 spans 14 residues. The CDR3 bases are TGTGCCACTAACAGGGAGGGGGGCAATCAGCCCCAGCATTTT. It is translated as CATNREGGNQPQHF.

The rearrangement joins TRBV7-2 to TRBJ2-7, with 10 nucleotides matching TRBD2. The junction had 10 bases not matched to a gene; V was cut back by 5 bases and J by 3 bases. The germline V gene has CDR1 SGHTA and CDR2 FQGNSA. This CDR3 region has 16 residues. CDR3 sequence: CASSEGPLAGGYEQYF. The CDR3 region has the DNA TGTGCCAGCAGCGAAGGACCCTTAGCGGGGGGCTACGAGCAGTACTTC. Drawing the rest from reference TRBV7-2 and TRBJ2-7, the complete variable domain is GAGVSQSPSNKVTEKGKDVELRCDPISGHTALYWYRQSLGQGLEFLIYFQGNSAPDKSGLPSDRFSAERTGGSVSTLTIQRTQQEDSAVYLCASSEGPLAGGYEQYFGPGTRLTVT.

The rearrangement joins TRBV10-3 to TRBJ2-5; a possible D gene is TRBD2 (7 bases). Germline CDR1 ENHRY, CDR2 SYGVKD. The CDR3 sequence is 13 residues long. V lost 2 bases to trimming and J lost 5 bases, with 9 bases between them. The CDR3: CAISERGGETQYF. In DNA, the CDR3 is TGTGCCATCAGTGAGAGGGGGGGGGAGACCCAGTACTTC.

Comment on this clone: As the CDR3 is not closed by the conserved phenylalanine or tryptophan, this likely results from a read error. The rearrangement uses TRBV2 and TRBJ2-7, with a tentative D call TRBD1 (7 bases). CDR3 length equals 15 residues. Per the germline V gene, CDR1 is SNHLY and CDR2 is FYNNEI. Deletions cut 5 bases from V and 3 bases from J, with 17 bases between. The CDR3, as DNA: TGTGCCAGCAGTTCGGACGGACAGGACTACTACGAGCAGTACCTC. Amino acid sequence: CASSSDGQDYYEQYL.

This chain uses TRBV7-2 with TRBJ2-5; 11 nucleotides align to TRBD2. The CDR3 consists of 17 residues. The germline CDR1 and CDR2 sequences are SGHTA and FQGNSA. V dropped 1 base and J dropped 2; count of bases not matched to a gene: 6. CDR3 sequence reads: CASSLVAGGPFQETQYF. The CDR3 DNA is TGTGCCAGCAGCTTAGTAGCGGGGGGGCCCTTTCAAGAGACCCAGTACTTC.

The chain carries TRBV5-6 and TRBJ2-1, with D tentatively TRBD2 (5 bases). Germline CDR1 SGHDT, CDR2 YYEEEE. Trimming left V 2 bases short and J 0 bases short, with 18 bases between. The CDR3 totals 18 residues. CDR3 DNA: TGTGCCAGCAGCTTATGGATTCGGCTAGCTTCCTCCTACAATGAGCAGTTCTTC. Residues: CASSLWIRLASSYNEQFF.

The chain combines TRBV6-5 with TRBJ1-3; D is undetermined. The CDR3 runs 15 residues. CDR1 is MNHEY and CDR2 is SVGAGI in the germline V gene. V dropped 8 bases and J dropped 0 bases, with 14 bases sitting between them. The CDR3 protein is CASGERDRSGNTIYF. CDR3 in DNA: TGTGCCAGCGGAGAGAGGGATCGCTCTGGAAACACCATATATTTT.

This sequence joins TRBV2 and TRBJ2-2, with D maybe TRBD2 (6 bases). The ends were cut back, 0 bases at V and 4 bases at J, with 6 bases in the middle. The CDR3 extends over 14 amino acids. CDR1 SNHLY and CDR2 FYNNEI come from the germline V gene. CDR3 sequence (DNA): TGTGCCAGCAGTGAAGCGGGGGGCACCGGGGAGCTGTTTTTT. This codes for CASSEAGGTGELFF.

The chain recombines TRBV12-5 with TRBJ1-1; D not certain. This CDR3 has 16 amino acids. V was trimmed by 2 bases and J by 4 bases, leaving 17 bases between them. Per germline, CDR1 LGHNT and CDR2 FRNRAP. The chain's CDR3 is CASGLLELVGGTEAFF. For the CDR3, the DNA is TGTGCTAGTGGTTTGTTAGAATTGGTGGGAGGCACTGAAGCTTTCTTT.

The rearrangement links TRBV18 to TRBJ1-4, with D perhaps matching TRBD1 (6 bases). V gave up 5 bases and J gave up 8 bases, with 12 bases separating them. The CDR3 has 13 amino acids. Germline V lookup: CDR1 KGHSH, CDR2 LQKENI. This CDR3 reads CASSIGGAEKLFF. In DNA form, the CDR3 reads TGTGCCAGCTCAATTGGGGGCGCGGAAAAACTGTTTTTT.

V and J are TRBV28 and TRBJ2-2, with 12 bases lining up with TRBD2. Germline lookup yields CDR1 MDHEN and CDR2 SYDVKM. Unmatched junction bases numbered 4, after V lost 2 bases and J lost 6 bases. This CDR3 contains 16 residues. In nucleotides, the CDR3 is TGTGCCAGCAGTTTACTAGCGGGAGGGCAAGCCGGGGAGCTGTTTTTT. Amino acid sequence: CASSLLAGGQAGELFF. The whole variable domain, filled in from reference TRBV28 and TRBJ2-2, reads DVKVTQSSRYLVKRTGEKVFLECVQDMDHENMFWYRQDPGLGLRLIYFSYDVKMKEKGDIPEGYSVSREKKERFSLILESASTNQTSMYLCASSLLAGGQAGELFFGEGSRLTVL.

The rearrangement joins TRBV28 to TRBJ2-2; 10 bases fit TRBD2. CDR1 MDHEN and CDR2 SYDVKM come from the germline V gene. The CDR3 extends over 16 amino acids. V gave up 6 bases and J gave up 4 bases; unmatched junction bases: 8. The CDR3 sequence: CASSPTSGDGTGELFF. CDR3 DNA sequence: TGTGCCAGCAGCCCCACTAGCGGGGACGGCACCGGGGAGCTGTTTTTT.

This sequence joins TRBV9 and TRBJ2-7; 7 nucleotides agree with TRBD2. The germline V gene has CDR1 SGDLS and CDR2 YYNGEE. The CDR3 covers 13 residues. Trimming took 3 bases from V and 7 from J; bases not matched to a gene: 7. The CDR3 region has the DNA TGTGCCAGCAGCGCCCTGGGGGAGGGAGAGCAGTACTTC. This codes for CASSALGEGEQYF.

The chain joins TRBV5-1 to TRBJ2-1; TRBD2 matches at 10 bases. Germline V CDR1 and CDR2: SGHRS, YFSETQ. Unmatched junction bases numbered 5, after V lost 0 bases and J lost 2 bases. CDR3 length: 17 residues. This chain's CDR3 is CASSLAVAGGAYNEQFF. CDR3 in DNA: TGCGCCAGCAGCTTGGCGGTAGCGGGGGGAGCCTACAATGAGCAGTTCTTC. Variable domain in full (rest from reference TRBV5-1 and TRBJ2-1): KAGVTQTPRYLIKTRGQQVTLSCSPISGHRSVSWYQQTPGQGLQFLFEYFSETQRNKGNFPGRFSGRQFSNSRSEMNVSTLELGDSALYLCASSLAVAGGAYNEQFFGPGTRLTVL.

This chain links TRBV19 with TRBJ2-2; 11 positions match TRBD2. This CDR3 is 17 amino acids long. Germline V gene lookup returns CDR1 LNHDA and CDR2 SQIVND (reference sequence). The V and J ends lost 3 bases and 7 bases, in that order; junction bases with no gene match: 10. CDR3 coding DNA: TGTGCCAGTAGTATTAACACTAGCGGGAGACAACTCGGGGAGCTGTTTTTT. As protein: CASSINTSGRQLGELFF.